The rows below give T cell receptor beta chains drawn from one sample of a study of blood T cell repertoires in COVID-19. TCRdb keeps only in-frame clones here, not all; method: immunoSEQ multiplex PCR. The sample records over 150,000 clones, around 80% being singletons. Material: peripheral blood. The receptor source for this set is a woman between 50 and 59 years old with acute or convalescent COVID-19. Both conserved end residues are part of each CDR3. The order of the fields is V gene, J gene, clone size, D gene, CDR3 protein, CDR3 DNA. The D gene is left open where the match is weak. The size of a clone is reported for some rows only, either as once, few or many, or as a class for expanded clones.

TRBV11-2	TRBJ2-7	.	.	CATGRGGAEQYF	TGTGCAACCGGGCGGGGAGGAGCCGAGCAGTACTTC
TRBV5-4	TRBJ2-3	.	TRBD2	CASSFGAGEDTQYF	TGTGCCAGCAGCTTCGGAGCGGGGGAAGATACGCAGTATTTT
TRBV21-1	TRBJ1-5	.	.	CASLLNRGLSTILEYQPQHF	TGTGCCAGCCTCCTGAACAGGGGGCTCTCGACTATTTTGGAATATCAGCCCCAGCATTTT
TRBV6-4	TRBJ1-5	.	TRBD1	CASSDAGQGTNQPQHF	TGTGCCAGCAGTGACGCGGGACAGGGGACTAATCAGCCCCAGCATTTT
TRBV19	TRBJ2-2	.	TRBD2	CASSRLAPGGTGELFF	TGTGCCAGTAGTCGACTAGCGCCCGGGGGGACCGGGGAGCTGTTTTTT
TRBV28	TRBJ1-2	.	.	CASSLGRYGYTF	TGTGCCAGCAGTTTGGGGCGCTATGGCTACACCTTC
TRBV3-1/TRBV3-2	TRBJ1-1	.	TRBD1	CASSQTGQGAAEAFF	TGTGCCAGCAGCCAAACGGGACAGGGGGCCGCTGAAGCTTTCTTT
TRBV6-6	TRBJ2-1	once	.	CASSFRGTYNEQFF	TGTGCCAGCAGTTTTCGGGGAACCTACAATGAGCAGTTCTTC
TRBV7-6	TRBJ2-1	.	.	CASRPNPGSSYNEQFF	TGTGCCAGCAGGCCAAATCCGGGGAGCTCCTACAATGAGCAGTTCTTC
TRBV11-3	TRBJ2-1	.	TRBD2	CASSFSGRGYNEQFF	TGTGCCAGCAGCTTTAGCGGGAGAGGGTACAATGAGCAGTTCTTC
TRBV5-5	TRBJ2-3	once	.	CASSSGLTPDTQYF	TGTGCCAGCAGTTCCGGACTAACCCCAGATACGCAGTATTTT
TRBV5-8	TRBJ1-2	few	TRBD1	CASSFVGQTNYGYTF	TGTGCCAGCAGCTTCGTGGGACAGACGAACTATGGCTACACCTTC
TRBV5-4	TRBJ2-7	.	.	CASSPGQRAGEYF	TGTGCCAGCAGCCCGGGGCAGCGGGCCGGCGAATACTTC
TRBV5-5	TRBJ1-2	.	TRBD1	CASSLGQGDYGYTF	TGTGCCAGCAGCTTGGGACAGGGGGACTATGGCTACACCTTC
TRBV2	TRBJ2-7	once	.	CASSEGLPPYEQYF	TGTGCCAGCAGTGAAGGACTACCCCCCTACGAGCAGTACTTC
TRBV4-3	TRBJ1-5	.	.	CASSGAWGNQPQHF	TGCGCCAGCAGCGGGGCGTGGGGCAATCAGCCCCAGCATTTT
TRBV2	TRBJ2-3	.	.	CASSEAPAQYF	TGTGCCAGCAGTGAAGCTCCGGCGCAGTATTTT
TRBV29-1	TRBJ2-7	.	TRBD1	CSVWRIQGESYEQYF	TGCAGCGTTTGGAGGATTCAGGGGGAAAGCTACGAGCAGTACTTC
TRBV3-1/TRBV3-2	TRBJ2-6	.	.	CASKPQGSAGANVLTF	TGTGCCAGCAAGCCACAGGGTAGTGCTGGGGCCAACGTCCTGACTTTC
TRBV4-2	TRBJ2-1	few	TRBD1	CASSRGTGNYNEQFF	TGTGCCAGCAGCCGCGGGACAGGAAACTACAATGAGCAGTTCTTC
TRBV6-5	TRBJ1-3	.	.	CASSYSGLRGNTIYF	TGTGCCAGCAGTTACTCAGGACTTCGAGGAAACACCATATATTTT
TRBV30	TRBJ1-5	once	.	CAWKREDQPQHF	TGTGCCTGGAAGAGGGAGGATCAGCCCCAGCATTTT
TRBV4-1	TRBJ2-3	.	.	CASSHPGGTDTQYF	TGCGCCAGCAGCCACCCAGGGGGCACAGATACGCAGTATTTT
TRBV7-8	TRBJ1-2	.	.	CASSLMSGDGYTF	TGTGCCAGCAGCTTAATGTCAGGGGATGGCTACACCTTC
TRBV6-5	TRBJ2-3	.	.	CASSYRVLDTQYF	TGTGCCAGCAGTTATCGGGTTTTAGATACGCAGTATTTT
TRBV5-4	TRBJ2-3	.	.	CASSSQVNTDTQYF	TGTGCCAGCAGCTCTCAGGTGAACACAGATACGCAGTATTTT
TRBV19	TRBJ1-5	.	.	CASRTDSYSNQPQHF	TGTGCCAGTAGGACGGACAGCTATAGCAATCAGCCCCAGCATTTT
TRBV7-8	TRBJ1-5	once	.	CASSPGQRGQKPQHF	TGTGCCAGCAGCCCCGGACAGAGGGGCCAAAAGCCCCAGCATTTT
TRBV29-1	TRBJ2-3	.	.	CSVESLITDTQYF	TGCAGCGTTGAAAGCCTGATCACAGATACGCAGTATTTT
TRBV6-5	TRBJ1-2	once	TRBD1	CASSTGQVKRNGYTF	TGTGCCAGCAGCACCGGACAGGTCAAGAGGAATGGCTACACCTTC
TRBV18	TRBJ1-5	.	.	CASSPRGDQPQHF	TGTGCCAGCTCACCACGGGGAGATCAGCCCCAGCATTTT
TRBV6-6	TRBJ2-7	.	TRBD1	CASSPRRDRGSRTYEQYF	TGTGCCAGCAGTCCGAGGAGGGACAGGGGGTCGCGGACCTACGAGCAGTACTTC
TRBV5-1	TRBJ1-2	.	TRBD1	CASSRRQGNYGYTF	TGCGCCAGCAGCCGTCGACAGGGGAACTATGGCTACACCTTC
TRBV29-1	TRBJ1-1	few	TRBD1	CSVHDRVKGYDTEAFF	TGCAGCGTCCACGACAGGGTTAAAGGGTATGACACTGAAGCTTTCTTT
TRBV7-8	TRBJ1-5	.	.	CASSLIQGRSNQPQHF	TGTGCCAGCAGCTTAATTCAGGGCCGTAGCAATCAGCCCCAGCATTTT
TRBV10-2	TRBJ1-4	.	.	CASSGQGNEKLFF	TGCGCCAGCTCGGGACAAGGAAATGAAAAACTGTTTTTT
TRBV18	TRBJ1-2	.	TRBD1	CASSPARDSLYGYTF	TGTGCCAGCTCACCGGCTAGGGACAGCCTCTATGGCTACACCTTC
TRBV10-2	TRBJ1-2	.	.	CASIPRGFNYGYTF	TGCGCCAGCATTCCAAGGGGCTTTAACTATGGCTACACCTTC
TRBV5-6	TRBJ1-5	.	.	CASSLGGRGTYSNQPQHF	TGTGCCAGCAGCTTGGGGGGCAGGGGAACATATAGCAATCAGCCCCAGCATTTT
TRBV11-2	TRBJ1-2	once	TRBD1	CASSLVQGADGYTF	TGTGCCAGCAGCTTAGTACAGGGGGCGGATGGCTACACCTTC
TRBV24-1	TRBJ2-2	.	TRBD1	CATSLLGSGTGIGELFF	TGTGCCACCAGTCTTCTAGGCTCCGGGACAGGGATCGGGGAGCTGTTTTTT
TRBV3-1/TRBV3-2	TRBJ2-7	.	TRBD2	CASSQDVSGSSYEQYF	TGTGCCAGCAGCCAAGATGTTAGCGGGAGCTCCTACGAGCAGTACTTC
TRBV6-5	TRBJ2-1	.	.	CASRRDSSSYNEQFF	TGTGCCAGCAGGCGGGACAGCAGCTCCTACAATGAGCAGTTCTTC
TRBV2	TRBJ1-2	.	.	CASREGRHYGYTF	TGTGCCAGCAGGGAGGGGAGGCACTATGGCTACACCTTC
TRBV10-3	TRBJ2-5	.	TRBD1	CAISEALGTGQETQYF	TGTGCCATCAGTGAGGCACTAGGGACAGGCCAAGAGACCCAGTACTTC
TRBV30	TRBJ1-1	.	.	CAWGRGWGTEAFF	TGTGCCTGGGGAAGGGGGTGGGGGACTGAAGCTTTCTTT
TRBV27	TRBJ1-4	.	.	CASSPPGANEKLFF	TGTGCCAGCAGTCCCCCAGGGGCTAATGAAAAACTGTTTTTT
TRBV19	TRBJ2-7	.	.	CASSILRGSSYEQYF	TGTGCCAGTAGTATCCTCAGGGGCTCTTCCTACGAGCAGTACTTC
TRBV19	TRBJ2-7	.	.	CASSIGAESSYEQYF	TGTGCCAGTAGTATAGGGGCTGAATCCTCCTACGAGCAGTACTTC
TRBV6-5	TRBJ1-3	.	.	CASSTGVPGNTIYF	TGTGCCAGCAGTACGGGTGTACCGGGAAACACCATATATTTT